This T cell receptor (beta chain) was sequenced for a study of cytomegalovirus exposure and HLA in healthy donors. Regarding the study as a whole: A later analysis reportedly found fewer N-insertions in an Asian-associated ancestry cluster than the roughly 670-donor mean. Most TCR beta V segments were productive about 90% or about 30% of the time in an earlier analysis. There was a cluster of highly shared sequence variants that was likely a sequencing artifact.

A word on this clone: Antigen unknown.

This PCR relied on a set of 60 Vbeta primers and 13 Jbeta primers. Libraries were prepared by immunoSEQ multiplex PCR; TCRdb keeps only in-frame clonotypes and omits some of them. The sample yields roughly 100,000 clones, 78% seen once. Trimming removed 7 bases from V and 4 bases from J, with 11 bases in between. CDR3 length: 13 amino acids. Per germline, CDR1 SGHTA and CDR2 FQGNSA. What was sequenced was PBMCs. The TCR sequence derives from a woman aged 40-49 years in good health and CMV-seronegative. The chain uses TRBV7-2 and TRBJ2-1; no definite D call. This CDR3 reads CASTIQQYNEQFF. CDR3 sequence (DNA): TGTGCCAGCACCATCCAACAGTACAATGAGCAGTTCTTC.